This passage covers 26 T cell receptor beta chains from one sample sequenced in a study of shared clonotypes between healthy human individuals. Clones were read by immunoSEQ multiplex PCR, and TCRdb kept only the in-frame ones, dropping some. The table has some 980,000 clones, 76% seen once. Sequencing used memory CD4+ T cells sorted from blood. As to subset: CD45RA-negative fraction. The source of these receptors is a young man in good health.

J is TRBJ2-3 and V is TRBV6-5; possibly TRBD1 for D (5 bases). The germline V gene has CDR1 MNHEY and CDR2 SVGAGI. The germline V and J ends were trimmed by 5 bases and 8 bases, with 11 bases remaining between them. The CDR3 extends over 12 amino acids. Here the CDR3 reads CASSPRASTQYF. CDR3 coding DNA: TGTGCCAGCAGTCCCAGGGCCAGTACGCAGTATTTT.

The chain recombines TRBV6-6 with TRBJ2-3, with D tentatively TRBD1 (6 bases). Germline V lookup: CDR1 MNHNY, CDR2 SVGAGI (reference sequence). V lost 0 bases to trimming and J lost 5 bases, with 9 bases between them. The CDR3 runs to 14 residues. The CDR3 region has the DNA TGTGCCAGCAGTTACTCGGACAGAGGAGATACGCAGTATTTT. This gives the protein CASSYSDRGDTQYF.

The V call is TRBV6-1, the J call TRBJ1-5; D remains unclear. Trimming removed 3 bases from V and 4 bases from J, with 10 bases in between. This CDR3 comprises 14 residues. From germline, CDR1 is MNHNS and CDR2 SASEGT. This CDR3 is CASSENRNNQPQHF. CDR3 sequence (DNA): TGTGCCAGCAGTGAGAATAGAAATAATCAGCCCCAGCATTTT.

This rearrangement joins TRBV11-2 to TRBJ1-3, with a possible D match to TRBD1 (6 bases). The CDR3 loop spans 15 amino acids. Germline V CDR1 and CDR2: SGHAT, FQNNGV. V was clipped by 1 base and J by 2 bases, with 9 bases between them. The CDR3 loop is CASSLGDKAGNTIYF. The DNA for the CDR3 is TGTGCCAGCAGCTTAGGGGACAAGGCTGGAAACACCATATATTTT.

V usage is TRBV30 and J usage is TRBJ2-5, with D possibly being TRBD2 (5 bases). This CDR3 is 15 amino acids long. The germline V gene has CDR1 GTSNPN and CDR2 SVGIG (reference sequence). V was shortened by 1 base and J by 7 bases, with 19 bases between the two germline ends. The CDR3 nucleotides are TGTGCCTGGAGTGGGAGGCCACCTTTAAGGATGACCCAGTACTTC. Translated: CAWSGRPPLRMTQYF.

This clone was seen a handful of times. The rearrangement uses TRBV5-1 and TRBJ1-4; D remains ambiguous. Trimming took 1 base from V and 2 from J, leaving 6 bases between them. This CDR3 comprises 14 residues. Germline CDR1 is SGHRS and CDR2 is YFSETQ. The CDR3 nucleotides read TGCGCCAGCAGCTTGTCATCGACTAATGAAAAACTGTTTTTT. Translated, it gives CASSLSSTNEKLFF.

The chain is built from TRBV7-8 and TRBJ2-1; 9 bases are shared with TRBD2. Germline V gene lookup returns CDR1 SGHVS and CDR2 FQNEAQ. The trim removed 5 bases at V and 7 bases at J, leaving 12 bases unmatched. The CDR3 contains 16 residues. CDR3 sequence reads: CASSPLRGGMVNEQFF. In DNA, the CDR3 is TGTGCCAGCAGCCCCTTGCGGGGGGGGATGGTGAATGAGCAGTTCTTC.

The chain carries TRBV4-3 and TRBJ1-2; 7 bases match TRBD1. The CDR3 spans 13 residues. Germline V CDR1 and CDR2: LGHNA, YSLEER. Trimming took 3 bases from V and 7 from J; bases not matched to a gene: 5. The CDR3 DNA sequence: TGCGCCAGCAGCCAGGACAGGTCTGGTGGCTACACCTTC. Protein product: CASSQDRSGGYTF.

V and J are TRBV18 and TRBJ2-2, with 10 positions matching TRBD1. The junction had 2 bases not matched to a gene; V was cut back by 1 base and J by 3 bases. Germline-derived CDR1 and CDR2 are KGHSH and LQKENI. This CDR3 is built from 16 residues. The CDR3, as DNA: TGTGCCAGCTCACCACTGGGGACAGGGGACACCGGGGAGCTGTTTTTT. Amino acid sequence: CASSPLGTGDTGELFF. The whole variable domain, remainder taken from reference TRBV18 and TRBJ2-2, is NAGVMQNPRHLVRRRGQEARLRCSPMKGHSHVYWYRQLPEEGLKFMVYLQKENIIDESGMPKERFSAEFPKEGPSILRIQQVVRGDSAAYFCASSPLGTGDTGELFFGEGSRLTVL.

Comment on this clone: The same CDR3 arises from other DNA sequences in this sample as well. V usage is TRBV30 and J usage is TRBJ1-4; unclear D gene. The V and J ends lost 0 bases and 2 bases respectively, with 7 bases between them. The germline V gene encodes CDR1 GTSNPN and CDR2 SVGIG (reference sequence). CDR3 length: 14 amino acids. As DNA, the CDR3 is TGTGCCTGGAGTGTCGGTGGGACTAATGAAAAACTGTTTTTT. Encoded protein: CAWSVGGTNEKLFF.

This sequence joins TRBV19 and TRBJ1-2; 8 bases fit TRBD1. The germline V gene encodes CDR1 LNHDA and CDR2 SQIVND (reference sequence). This CDR3 spans 12 amino acids. Trimming cost V 6 bases and J 13 bases; bases outside gene matches: 10. CDR3 residues: CASSSDRAVSTF. The CDR3 nucleotides read TGTGCCAGTAGCTCGGACAGGGCCGTGAGCACCTTC.

This chain joins TRBV5-6 and TRBJ2-1; either TRBD1 or TRBD2 may supply D (5 bases each). Germline V lookup: CDR1 SGHDT, CDR2 YYEEEE. V dropped 4 bases and J dropped 1 base, with 12 bases sitting between them. CDR3 length equals 15 residues. The CDR3 coding sequence is TGTGCCAGCAGCCTTGATGGGGGTTCCTACAATGAGCAGTTCTTC. It is translated as CASSLDGGSYNEQFF.

The chain has TRBV5-1 and TRBJ2-7, with 7 positions matching TRBD1. V lost 0 bases and J lost 2; bases outside the gene matches: 2. Germline CDR1 is SGHRS and CDR2 is YFSETQ. The CDR3 contains 14 residues. The CDR3 sequence is CASSLEQGPYEQYF. CDR3 nucleotides: TGCGCCAGCAGCTTGGAACAGGGGCCCTACGAGCAGTACTTC.

J is TRBJ1-4 and V is TRBV28; D not resolved. Trimming left V 7 bases short and J 7 bases short, with 22 bases between. The germline V gene encodes CDR1 MDHEN and CDR2 SYDVKM. The CDR3 sequence is 16 residues long. The CDR3 DNA reads TGTGCCAGCACCCTGGGCCCGGGGAAATGGGGTGAAAAACTGTTTTTT. Translated: CASTLGPGKWGEKLFF.

This clone was seen more than once but under ten times. This chain uses TRBV10-3 with TRBJ1-4; a weak D match, TRBD1 (5 bases). Per germline, CDR1 ENHRY and CDR2 SYGVKD. The V end was cut by 6 bases, the J end by 5 bases, with 16 bases between. The CDR3 runs 15 residues. The CDR3 coding sequence is TGTGCCATCAGCCAACCGGGGGACTCGAATGAAAAACTGTTTTTT. Translated, it gives CAISQPGDSNEKLFF.

In regard to this clone: The sample holds other DNA sequences that translate to the same CDR3. V is TRBV5-1 and J is TRBJ2-2, with 8 bases aligning to TRBD1. This CDR3 is built from 15 residues. Unmatched junction bases numbered 6, after V lost 4 bases and J lost 4 bases. The germline gives CDR1 SGHRS, CDR2 YFSETQ. The CDR3 is CASSPDRVGTGELFF. Here the CDR3 DNA reads TGCGCCAGCAGCCCGGACAGGGTGGGCACCGGGGAGCTGTTTTTT.

This clone has just a few counts. A junction end diverges from the germline sequence, so it may reflect a read error. The V call is TRBV4-1, the J call TRBJ2-7; 9 nucleotides match TRBD1. The CDR3 is 13 residues long. Germline CDR1 reads MGHRA; CDR2 reads YSYEKL. CDR3 sequence reads: CASSQDKWDRVHF. As DNA, the CDR3 is TGCGCCAGCAGCCAAGATAAATGGGACAGGGTGCACTTC.

This chain joins TRBV18 and TRBJ2-7, with TRBD1 identical over 11 bases. Looked up from germline, CDR1 is KGHSH and CDR2 is LQKENI. V shed 3 bases, J shed 3 bases, and the junction held 4 bases outside the gene matches. This CDR3 has 15 amino acids. The CDR3 loop reads CASSPGQGDYYEQYF. The CDR3 DNA sequence: TGTGCCAGCTCACCGGGACAGGGGGATTACTACGAGCAGTACTTC. Together with reference TRBV18 and TRBJ2-7, the CDR3 gives the full variable domain: NAGVMQNPRHLVRRRGQEARLRCSPMKGHSHVYWYRQLPEEGLKFMVYLQKENIIDESGMPKERFSAEFPKEGPSILRIQQVVRGDSAAYFCASSPGQGDYYEQYFGPGTRLTVT.

This clone was observed once. The chain links TRBV7-2 to TRBJ1-2; TRBD1 matches 11 bases. V trimming: 4 bases; J trimming: 4 bases; junction bases outside the gene matches: 2. Germline CDR1 reads SGHTA; CDR2 reads FQGNSA. The CDR3 contains 14 residues. CDR3 protein: CASSSGQGGYGYTF. The CDR3 DNA reads TGTGCCAGCAGCTCGGGACAGGGGGGCTATGGCTACACCTTC. Complete variable domain (other parts from reference TRBV7-2 and TRBJ1-2): GAGVSQSPSNKVTEKGKDVELRCDPISGHTALYWYRQSLGQGLEFLIYFQGNSAPDKSGLPSDRFSAERTGGSVSTLTIQRTQQEDSAVYLCASSSGQGGYGYTFGSGTRLTVV.

Of note for this clone: Other nucleotide sequences from this sample produce the same CDR3. The rearrangement links TRBV5-1 to TRBJ1-4; a possible D gene is TRBD1 (6 bases). The germline V gene encodes CDR1 SGHRS and CDR2 YFSETQ. V lost 7 bases and J lost 3, with 13 bases in between. This CDR3 spans 14 amino acids. CDR3 nucleotides: TGCGCCAGCTCCCCGGGGGGCGCTAATGAAAAACTGTTTTTT. It translates to CASSPGGANEKLFF.

The chain couples TRBV7-9 to TRBJ2-7, with a tentative D call TRBD1 (5 bases). CDR1 is SEHNR, CDR2 FQNEAQ, per germline (reference sequence). CDR3 length: 16 residues. Trimming took off 3 bases at V and 1 base at J, with 16 bases between the two ends. CDR3 sequence (DNA): TGTGCCAGCAGCTTCGAGCAGGGCCCTATATCCTACGAGCAGTACTTC. This sequence encodes CASSFEQGPISYEQYF.

V is TRBV5-5 and J is TRBJ1-1, with 9 bases identical to TRBD1. CDR3 length: 17 residues. Germline V lookup: CDR1 SGHKS, CDR2 YYEKEE (reference sequence). Trimming removed 4 bases from V and 1 base from J; junction bases left unmatched: 11. DNA for the CDR3: TGTGCCAGCAGCCCTCCGGGACAGGGAGGAGGGAACACTGAAGCTTTCTTT. It encodes CASSPPGQGGGNTEAFF. Based on the CDR3 plus reference TRBV5-5 and TRBJ1-1, the full variable domain is DAGVTQSPTHLIKTRGQQVTLRCSPISGHKSVSWYQQVLGQGPQFIFQYYEKEERGRGNFPDRFSARQFPNYSSELNVNALLLGDSALYLCASSPPGQGGGNTEAFFGQGTRLTVV.

The chain combines TRBV7-2 with TRBJ2-3; 8 bases match TRBD2. The CDR3 is made up of 14 amino acids. V lost 4 bases to trimming and J lost 4 bases; unmatched junction nucleotides: 4. The germline V gene encodes CDR1 SGHTA and CDR2 FQGNSA. The CDR3 nucleotides read TGTGCCAGCAGCTCACGAGCGGGGGCAGATACGCAGTATTTT. Translation: CASSSRAGADTQYF.

Here the CDR3 reads CTSSQVGGRNPLANYGYTF. In nucleotides, the CDR3 is TGCACCAGCAGCCAAGTAGGGGGGCGCAACCCCCTCGCTAACTATGGCTACACCTTC. V and J are TRBV1 and TRBJ1-2. TRBV1 is listed as a pseudogene. The CDR3 runs to 19 residues.

The V gene is TRBV5-1, the J gene TRBJ2-7; 11 nucleotides align to TRBD1. The trim removed 5 bases at V and 5 bases at J, leaving 6 bases unmatched. Per germline, CDR1 SGHRS and CDR2 YFSETQ. This CDR3 has 14 amino acids. This CDR3 reads CASRIGTGGNEQYF. CDR3 nucleotide sequence: TGCGCCAGCAGAATCGGGACAGGGGGAAACGAGCAGTACTTC.

The rearrangement uses TRBV27 and TRBJ1-4; D ambiguous. Trimming pared 5 bases from V and 13 bases from J, leaving 17 bases between. CDR1 is MNHEY and CDR2 is SMNVEV in the germline V gene (reference sequence). This CDR3 comprises 13 residues. The chain's CDR3 is CASSPRWQAILFF. Here the CDR3 DNA reads TGTGCCAGCAGTCCCCGGTGGCAGGCGATACTGTTTTTT.